Listed below are T cell receptor beta chains from one sample, sequenced in a study of post-analysis software for immune sequencing data. Each CDR3 protein is one row after TCRdb ran MiXCR on the PCR reads. The sample shows roughly 570,000 distinct CDR3 sequences, less than 40% of them seen only once. Sequencing input: blood. These receptors were obtained from a girl aged 2 to 17 with multiple sclerosis. CDR3s include the opening cysteine and the closing phenylalanine or tryptophan. Fields, in order: V gene, clone size, CDR3 protein. Size is stated for part of the rows, as once, few or many counts, or as a class when the clone is expanded.

TRBV11-2	-	CASQWSSYNEQFF
TRBV20-1	-	CSANIQPPETQYF
TRBV20-1	-	CSARSPGQGNTEAFF
TRBV7-9	-	CASSPRVAGVSYNEQFF
TRBV7-8	few	CASSPRDRPSSNQPQHF
TRBV12-3/TRBV12-4	-	CASSLGQFIYGYTF
TRBV6-1	once	CASMGTGTRSPDTQYF
TRBV2	-	CASSTDQETQYF
TRBV5-1	-	CASSLVPVLSGANVLTF
TRBV20-1	-	CSALPGGGSSYNSPLHF
TRBV6-1	-	CASSLYRGETYNEQFF
TRBV25-1	-	CASSDRDLYEKLFF
TRBV6-2/TRBV6-3	few	CASRRTSGSSYNEQFF
TRBV20-1	few	CSARERTDLYGYTF
TRBV20-1	-	CSATGLGNTEAFF
TRBV3-1	few	CASSRSGYEQYF
TRBV10-1	-	CASSETGNYGYTF
TRBV6-5	-	CASSYSRGRYGYTF
TRBV6-5	few	CASSYHYGAYEQYF
TRBV20-1	few	CSARDSLEPTDTQYF
TRBV2	-	CASSDSRGTEAFF
TRBV28	-	CASGTGYGYTF
TRBV6-5	few	CASSFPVRANYGYTF
TRBV6-1	once	CASGLGPTAGANVLTF
TRBV12-3/TRBV12-4	few	CATSRGLPRIQYF
TRBV15	-	CATSKQGAGQPQHF
TRBV4-1	many	CASRRTGSNYGYTF
TRBV7-2	once	CASSGSLDTQYF
TRBV6-5	-	CASGRLGQEAEKLFF
TRBV6-1	-	CASIKTGDYGYTF
TRBV6-1	few	CATTRGYGYTF
TRBV5-5	few	CASSTGQSYEQYF
TRBV5-1	few	CATKTGPLQETQYF
TRBV5-1	-	CASSLPSPGTGLPGSYNEQFF
TRBV18	few	CASSPPGQNTEAFF
TRBV20-1	-	CSASLIAFSYNEQYF
TRBV2	few	CASSPRLAGGPNEQFF